Listed below are T cell receptor beta chains from one sample, sequenced in a study of blood T cell repertoires in COVID-19. Here immunoSEQ multiplex PCR was the method, and the copy in TCRdb shows in-frame clones only, minus some. The data hold under 350,000 clones, with about nine tenths observed a single time. Material: PBMCs or T cells enriched from blood (not recorded which). The receptors here all came from a man younger than 40 who had recovered from COVID-19. The CDR3 runs from the conserved cysteine through the conserved F or W. D genes are given only for firm matches. Not every row has a clone size; where given, it reads once, few, many or a size class.

size,V,D,J,DNA,CDR3
.,TRBV18,TRBD2,TRBJ2-3,TGTGCCAGCTCACCAGATGGCGGGAGAGATACGCAGTATTTT,CASSPDGGRDTQYF
.,TRBV3-1/TRBV3-2,.,TRBJ2-3,TGTGCCAGCGGTTACCGGGTCTCAGATACGCAGTATTTT,CASGYRVSDTQYF
.,TRBV6-4,.,TRBJ1-2,TGTGCCAGCAGTGACGGGGGGGCTTGCACCTTC,CASSDGGACTF
.,TRBV12-3/TRBV12-4,.,TRBJ1-5,TGTGCCAGCAGTTTAGAGCGGATGCCCCAGCATTTT,CASSLERMPQHF
.,TRBV18,TRBD2,TRBJ2-7,TGTGCCAGCTCAAAAGTCGGAGCGGGGTCAACCTACGAGCAGTACTTC,CASSKVGAGSTYEQYF
.,TRBV7-8,TRBD1,TRBJ2-3,TGTGCCAGCAGTTACAGGGGTTTGCGGGATACGCAGTATTTT,CASSYRGLRDTQYF
.,TRBV7-2,.,TRBJ2-7,TGTGCCAGCAGCTTTTACTACGAGCAGTACTTC,CASSFYYEQYF
.,TRBV19,TRBD2,TRBJ2-3,TGTGCCAGTAGTATATCTGCCCGGGGGGGCCGGACAGATACGCAGTATTTT,CASSISARGGRTDTQYF
.,TRBV5-1,.,TRBJ1-4,TGCGCCAGCAGCTCCGGGGATGAAAAACTGTTTTTT,CASSSGDEKLFF
.,TRBV12-3/TRBV12-4,TRBD1,TRBJ1-2,TGTGCCAGCAGTTCAGGGGGAGGCTACACCTTC,CASSSGGGYTF
.,TRBV12-3/TRBV12-4,TRBD1,TRBJ2-5,TGTGCCAGCAGACAGGGGGCTATTGAGACCCAGTACTTC,CASRQGAIETQYF
.,TRBV21-1,.,TRBJ2-1,TGTGCCAGCAGCAAGTGTGGACTAGCGGGAGAACAGAATGAGCAGTTCTTC,CASSKCGLAGEQNEQFF
.,TRBV2,.,TRBJ2-7,TGTGCCAGCAGTGAACCACTAACCTACGAGCAGTACTTC,CASSEPLTYEQYF
.,TRBV7-2,TRBD2,TRBJ2-3,TGTGCCAGCAGCTTGGGCCCGACTAGCGGCCAAGATACGCAGTATTTT,CASSLGPTSGQDTQYF
few,TRBV12-3/TRBV12-4,.,TRBJ1-1,TGTGCCAGCAGTTTCGGGCAGGGGATTGAAGCTTTCTTT,CASSFGQGIEAFF
.,TRBV15,.,TRBJ1-4,TGTGCCACCAGCAGAGATAGGGAGGTTGCAACTAATGAAAAACTGTTTTTT,CATSRDREVATNEKLFF
.,TRBV5-1,TRBD1,TRBJ1-4,TGCGCCAGCAGCTTGGGAGGGGGCAGAACTAATGAAAAACTGTTTTTT,CASSLGGGRTNEKLFF